One and the same sample provided the 29 T cell receptor beta chains below, sequenced in a study of metastatic and nonmetastatic thyroid tumors. Using MiXCR, TCRdb re-called clones from the PCR reads. The sample contains 15,000 to 20,000 clones, 9.5% to 15% of which appear only once. Among the patients, none had received any treatment before thyroid surgery. The sample consisted of blood. The origin of the receptors is a female donor with papillary thyroid cancer or a benign thyroid nodule (not recorded which). Some clones in this sample may be carry-over from other donors' samples.

This clone was seen many times. The chain links TRBV5-1 to TRBJ2-5; 14 bases agree with TRBD2. V was pared by 4 bases and J by 5 bases, with 4 bases of the junction left unmatched. The CDR3 is 15 residues long. CDR1 and CDR2 from the germline V gene are SGHRS and YFSETQ. The CDR3 spells CASSRGLAGDETQYF. The CDR3 DNA reads TGCGCCAGCAGCAGGGGACTAGCGGGAGATGAGACCCAGTACTTC.

This clone has at least ten counts. The rearrangement uses TRBV7-9 and TRBJ2-7, with a weak D call TRBD2 (6 bases). V lost 5 bases, J lost 5 bases, and 13 bases lay in between. The germline V gene has CDR1 SEHNR and CDR2 FQNEAQ (reference sequence). This CDR3 comprises 13 residues. The CDR3: CASSAGTVNEQYF. The CDR3 DNA follows: TGTGCCAGCAGCGCCGGGACTGTAAACGAGCAGTACTTC.

This clone was observed at least ten times. Other nucleotide sequences from this sample produce the same CDR3. For the CDR3, the DNA is TGTGCCAGCAGTTTAAGCCTTCGGGAGGCTTTCTTT. Amino acid sequence: CASSLSLREAFF. The chain employs TRBV27 and TRBJ1-1; D remains unclear. CDR1 is MNHEY, CDR2 SMNVEV, per germline (reference sequence). The germline V and J ends were trimmed by 2 bases and 11 bases, with 12 bases remaining between them. The CDR3 runs to 12 residues.

This chain joins TRBV10-3 and TRBJ2-1; D remains unclear. CDR3 length: 22 residues. Trimming took 2 bases from V and 4 from J, leaving 33 bases between them. The germline CDR1 and CDR2 sequences are ENHRY and SYGVKD. Here the CDR3 reads CAISERKKQTSIARYPYNEQFF. The CDR3 DNA is TGTGCCATCAGTGAGAGGAAGAAGCAGACCTCTATAGCCCGATATCCTTACAATGAGCAGTTCTTC.

Only a few counts were recorded for this clone. This sequence joins TRBV27 and TRBJ1-2, with D uncertain. This CDR3 comprises 14 residues. CDR1 MNHEY and CDR2 SMNVEV come from the germline V gene (reference sequence). V lost 5 bases and J lost 4, with 14 bases in between. CDR3 region: CASSREGASYGYTF. CDR3 sequence (DNA): TGTGCCAGCAGTCGGGAAGGTGCTAGCTATGGCTACACCTTC.

This clone has at least ten counts. This chain links TRBV2 with TRBJ2-1, with 7 positions matching TRBD1. Per germline, CDR1 SNHLY and CDR2 FYNNEI. The CDR3 length is 12 residues. Unmatched junction bases numbered 1, after V lost 5 bases and J lost 6 bases. CDR3 region: CASSRDSNEQFF. DNA for the CDR3: TGTGCCAGCAGTCGGGACAGCAATGAGCAGTTCTTC.

This clone has a count of ten or more. This sequence joins TRBV5-1 and TRBJ2-5; 11 bases map to TRBD2. CDR1 SGHRS and CDR2 YFSETQ come from the germline V gene. CDR3 length: 15 amino acids. Trimming at V came to 3 bases and at J to 5 bases, leaving 6 bases not matched to a gene. The CDR3 DNA reads as TGCGCCAGCAGCTCTCCTCTAGCGGGAGGCGAGACCCAGTACTTC. Amino acids: CASSSPLAGGETQYF.

This chain connects TRBV27 to TRBJ2-7, with 9 bases aligning to TRBD1. V lost 9 bases, J lost 3 bases, and 0 bases stayed unmatched. The CDR3 is 11 amino acids. Germline CDR1 MNHEY, CDR2 SMNVEV (reference sequence). The CDR3 region is CARGQGYEQYF. In nucleotides, the CDR3 is TGTGCCAGGGGACAGGGCTACGAGCAGTACTTC.

The chain uses TRBV20-1 and TRBJ2-3; perhaps TRBD2 as D (6 bases). Germline-derived CDR1 and CDR2 are DFQATT and SNEGSKA (reference sequence). V was clipped by 6 bases and J by 2 bases, with 18 bases between them. The CDR3 runs 15 residues. Here the CDR3 reads CSAPGTGYITDTQYF. In nucleotides, the CDR3 is TGCAGTGCCCCCGGGACTGGCTATATCACAGATACGCAGTATTTT.

J is TRBJ2-2 and V is TRBV28; TRBD2 agrees at 7 bases. The germline CDR1 and CDR2 sequences are MDHEN and SYDVKM. The J segment lost 8 bases and the V segment lost 5 bases, leaving 11 bases of the junction unmatched. CDR3 length: 15 residues. The CDR3 DNA is TGTGCCAGCAGTAACCCCGAGCGGGATGGTGGGGAGCTGTTTTTT. It yields the protein CASSNPERDGGELFF. Full variable domain (missing parts from reference TRBV28 and TRBJ2-2): DVKVTQSSRYLVKRTGEKVFLECVQDMDHENMFWYRQDPGLGLRLIYFSYDVKMKEKGDIPEGYSVSREKKERFSLILESASTNQTSMYLCASSNPERDGGELFFGEGSRLTVL.

This clone was detected only a few times. V usage is TRBV27 and J usage is TRBJ2-3, with 11 bases that match TRBD2. The junction had 9 bases not matched to a gene; V was cut back by 4 bases and J by 6 bases. The CDR3 has 16 residues. CDR1 is MNHEY, CDR2 SMNVEV, per germline (reference sequence). The CDR3 protein is CASSSQVLAGVDTQYF. CDR3 in DNA: TGTGCCAGCAGTTCACAAGTACTAGCGGGAGTTGATACGCAGTATTTT.

The rearrangement uses TRBV7-2 and TRBJ2-3; 14 bases line up with TRBD2. Germline CDR1 reads SGHTA; CDR2 reads FQGNSA. This CDR3 has 19 residues. V shed 2 bases, J shed 1 base, and the junction held 8 bases outside the gene matches. Written as DNA, the CDR3 is TGTGCCAGCAGCTTATTCGGGACTAGCGGGAGTCTGGGCACAGATACGCAGTATTTT. Translated: CASSLFGTSGSLGTDTQYF.

This clone has a count of ten or more. This chain joins TRBV20-1 and TRBJ1-1; TRBD1 might be the D (6 bases). CDR3 length equals 14 residues. Germline lookup yields CDR1 DFQATT and CDR2 SNEGSKA (reference sequence). Trimming left V 0 bases short and J 11 bases short, with 19 bases between. The DNA of the CDR3 is TGCAGTGCTAGAGATCCGGGCAGGGGCTTCGTTGCTTTCTTT. It encodes CSARDPGRGFVAFF.

By sample fraction, this clone is medium-sized. The chain has TRBV6-6 and TRBJ2-7, with 7 positions matching TRBD2. Trimming at V came to 2 bases and at J to 2 bases, leaving 3 bases not matched to a gene. Germline V lookup: CDR1 MNHNY, CDR2 SVGAGI (reference sequence). The CDR3 totals 14 residues. The CDR3 loop reads CASSYGRGAYEQYF. The CDR3, as DNA: TGTGCCAGCAGTTACGGACGGGGGGCCTACGAGCAGTACTTC.

This clone was detected many times. The chain employs TRBV15 and TRBJ1-4, with D uncertain. The CDR3 extends over 14 amino acids. The germline V and J ends were trimmed by 0 bases and 8 bases, with 10 bases remaining between them. Germline V gene data show CDR1 as LNHNV and CDR2 as YYDKDF (reference sequence). The CDR3 nucleotides read TGTGCCACCAGCAGAGACGCCTTAATGGAAAAACTGTTTTTT. The encoded protein is CATSRDALMEKLFF.

This clone was observed a few times. The chain is built from TRBV28 and TRBJ2-7; the match to TRBD1 covers 10 bases. Per germline, CDR1 MDHEN and CDR2 SYDVKM. V dropped 6 bases and J dropped 7; count of bases not matched to a gene: 6. CDR3 length: 13 amino acids. The CDR3 nucleotides are TGTGCCAGCAGCCTACGGACAGGGGGGGAGCAGTACTTC. It codes for CASSLRTGGEQYF.

Details on this clone: At one end the junction does not follow the germline gene, possibly because of a read error. V gene TRBV5-1 combines with J gene TRBJ1-6, with 11 bases lining up with TRBD1. The CDR3 has 14 residues. Germline V gene sequence: CDR1 SGHRS, CDR2 YFSETQ. The CDR3 protein is CAGSSDRGPSTLHF. The CDR3, as DNA: TGCGCCGGCAGCTCGGACAGGGGGCCTTCAACACTCCACTTT.

This clone was counted many times. This rearrangement joins TRBV29-1 to TRBJ2-5, with TRBD1 matching 9 bases. CDR3 length: 15 amino acids. Germline CDR1 SQVTM, CDR2 ANQGSEA. After removal of 5 bases from V and 4 bases from J, the junction contained 11 bases not matched to a gene. CDR3 nucleotide sequence: TGCAGCGTTAGAGAGTACAGGGGGCGCGTAGAGACCCAGTACTTC. It yields the protein CSVREYRGRVETQYF.

At least ten counts were recorded for this clone. The rearrangement links TRBV7-2 to TRBJ2-3; D ambiguous. The CDR3 spans 14 residues. The germline V and J ends were trimmed by 4 bases and 2 bases, with 10 bases remaining between them. Germline CDR1 SGHTA, CDR2 FQGNSA. The CDR3 is CASSYDDHTDTQYF. The CDR3 coding sequence is TGTGCCAGCAGCTACGACGATCACACAGATACGCAGTATTTT.

Ten or more counts support this clone. The rearrangement joins TRBV5-1 to TRBJ1-2; TRBD1 matches at 7 bases. CDR3 size: 16 residues. V shed 0 bases, J shed 8 bases, and the junction held 13 bases outside the gene matches. Per germline, CDR1 SGHRS and CDR2 YFSETQ. As DNA, the CDR3 is TGCGCCAGCAGCTTGGGAATCGAGGGGGCGGGCTCAGGCTACACCTTC. The encoded protein is CASSLGIEGAGSGYTF.

This clone showed up many times. This chain connects TRBV4-1 to TRBJ2-2; no firm D call. Germline V CDR1 and CDR2: MGHRA, YSYEKL. V was clipped by 4 bases and J by 4 bases, with 4 bases between them. CDR3 length: 12 amino acids. The CDR3 DNA follows: TGCGCCAGCAGCCGGATCACCGGGGAGCTGTTTTTT. Translation: CASSRITGELFF.

This clone has a count of ten or more. This chain connects TRBV19 to TRBJ1-4; TRBD1 might be the D (6 bases). CDR1 is LNHDA, CDR2 SQIVND, per germline (reference sequence). This CDR3 contains 15 residues. Trimming cost V 5 bases and J 4 bases, with 14 bases left between them. The DNA for the CDR3 is TGTGCCAGTAGTCCCCCGGGGGGCCATAATGAAAAACTGTTTTTT. It yields the protein CASSPPGGHNEKLFF.

For this clone: The junction shows a germline mismatch at one end, possibly a read error. The rearrangement uses TRBV28 and TRBJ1-5, with D tentatively TRBD1 (5 bases). Germline V gene sequence: CDR1 MDHEN, CDR2 SYDVKM. The CDR3 has 16 residues. CDR3 sequence: CASSPPRTWGDHPQHF. CDR3 DNA: TGTGCCAGCAGTCCGCCCCGGACATGGGGAGATCATCCCCAGCATTTT. The complete variable domain, with remaining parts taken from reference TRBV28 and TRBJ1-5, reads DVKVTQSSRYLVKRTGEKVFLECVQDMDHENMFWYRQDPGLGLRLIYFSYDVKMKEKGDIPEGYSVSREKKERFSLILESASTNQTSMYLCASSPPRTWGDHPQHFGDGTRLSIL.

This clone has at least ten counts. The J gene is TRBJ1-4, the V gene TRBV5-4; no reliable D call. The ends were cut back, 0 bases at V and 8 bases at J, with 11 bases in the middle. The CDR3 sequence is 14 residues long. Germline CDR1 and CDR2: SGHNT and YYREEE (reference sequence). The CDR3 reads CASSLAPGGEKLFF. The CDR3 nucleotides are TGTGCCAGCAGCTTGGCCCCAGGAGGGGAAAAACTGTTTTTT. The full variable domain, with the rest looked up from reference TRBV5-4 and TRBJ1-4, is ETGVTQSPTHLIKTRGQQVTLRCSSQSGHNTVSWYQQALGQGPQFIFQYYREEENGRGNFPPRFSGLQFPNYSSELNVNALELDDSALYLCASSLAPGGEKLFFGSGTQLSVL.

This sequence joins TRBV11-2 and TRBJ2-7; D is unresolved. Germline CDR1 SGHAT, CDR2 FQNNGV. This CDR3 is built from 13 residues. V was cut by 5 bases and J by 2 bases, with 10 bases left in between. The CDR3 bases are TGTGCCAGCAGCCCTGTTCCCGCCTACGAGCAGTACTTC. This gives the protein CASSPVPAYEQYF. Supplemented by reference TRBV11-2 and TRBJ2-7, the full variable domain reads EAGVAQSPRYKIIEKRQSVAFWCNPISGHATLYWYQQILGQGPKLLIQFQNNGVVDDSQLPKDRFSAERLKGVDSTLKIQPAKLEDSAVYLCASSPVPAYEQYFGPGTRLTVT.

Ten or more counts support this clone. This rearrangement joins TRBV19 to TRBJ1-1; 7 nucleotides align to TRBD1. The germline CDR1 and CDR2 sequences are LNHDA and SQIVND (reference sequence). V shed 0 bases and J 5 bases; nucleotides not matched to a gene: 6. The CDR3 totals 15 residues. This CDR3 reads CASSIDYRGVTEAFF. Written as DNA, the CDR3 is TGTGCCAGTAGTATAGATTACAGGGGAGTTACTGAAGCTTTCTTT.

The table lists this clone with a few counts. A junction boundary mismatches the germline segment, possibly from a read error. V gene TRBV7-2 combines with J gene TRBJ2-7, with D possibly TRBD2 on 7 matching bases. This CDR3 is built from 15 residues. Germline V gives CDR1 SGHTA, CDR2 FQGNSA. CDR3 nucleotides: TGTGCCAGCATCCCGACGGCGGGGGCCGCCTACGATCAGTACTTC. It translates to CASIPTAGAAYDQYF. Filled out from reference TRBV7-2 and TRBJ2-7, the complete variable domain reads GAGVSQSPSNKVTEKGKDVELRCDPISGHTALYWYRQSLGQGLEFLIYFQGNSAPDKSGLPSDRFSAERTGGSVSTLTIQRTQQEDSAVYLCASIPTAGAAYDQYFGPGTRLTVT.

This clone was detected ten times or more. The chain couples TRBV20-1 to TRBJ2-2; D remains unclear. Germline loops: CDR1 DFQATT, CDR2 SNEGSKA (reference sequence). The CDR3 totals 13 residues. Trimming took 3 bases from V and 7 from J, leaving 12 bases between them. DNA of the CDR3: TGCAGTGCTAGGAGGTATTTAGACGGGGAGCTGTTTTTT. Translated: CSARRYLDGELFF.

This clone has a single count. The chain carries TRBV4-1 and TRBJ1-2, with no clear D. There are 14 residues in the CDR3. The germline gives CDR1 MGHRA, CDR2 YSYEKL. Trimming shortened V by 1 base and J by 9 bases, and 15 bases separated the two germline ends. The CDR3 coding sequence is TGCGCCAGCAGCCAAGGATGGGAGACCCATTGCTACACCTTC. The encoded protein is CASSQGWETHCYTF.